The 8 T cell receptor beta chains below come from one sample, sequenced in a study of T cell responses to AZD1222 COVID-19 vaccine. Clones were sequenced by immunoSEQ multiplex PCR, and TCRdb holds only the in-frame ones, with some missing. The sample consists of about 110,000 clones, about 94% of them appearing once. The sequences come from peripheral blood, collected 28 days after the second AZD1222 dose. The receptors here all came from an adult who received the AZD1222 COVID-19 vaccine.

V usage is TRBV5-1 and J usage is TRBJ2-3; D may match TRBD1 or TRBD2 (5 bases each). From germline, CDR1 is SGHRS and CDR2 YFSETQ. The germline V and J ends were trimmed by 4 bases and 0 bases, with 9 bases remaining between them. The CDR3 spans 14 residues. The CDR3 region is CASSPRDSTDTQYF. The CDR3 DNA is TGCGCCAGCAGCCCCCGGGACAGCACAGATACGCAGTATTTT.

The chain uses TRBV3-1 (or the pseudogene TRBV3-2) and TRBJ1-4, with D uncertain. Germline lookup yields CDR1 LGHDT and CDR2 YNNKEL (reference sequence). There are 17 residues in the CDR3. Between the trimmed V and J ends, which lost 1 base and 1 base, there was a span of 13 bases. The CDR3 reads CASSQAAQMLTNEKLFF. In DNA form, the CDR3 reads TGTGCCAGCAGCCAAGCGGCCCAGATGTTAACTAATGAAAAACTGTTTTTT.

This clone has just one count. The V call is TRBV5-1, the J call TRBJ2-2, with D unclear. CDR1 and CDR2 from the germline V gene are SGHRS and YFSETQ. The CDR3 has 14 amino acids. With 0 bases removed from V and 2 bases from J, the gap between germline ends came to 5 bases. CDR3 amino acids: CASSLGVNTGELFF. CDR3 bases: TGCGCCAGCAGCTTGGGTGTAAACACCGGGGAGCTGTTTTTT.

The chain uses TRBV7-9 and TRBJ1-5, with a weak D call TRBD1 (5 bases). Per the germline V gene, CDR1 is SEHNR and CDR2 is FQNEAQ (reference sequence). The CDR3 is made up of 15 amino acids. V dropped 5 bases and J dropped 6 bases, with 17 bases sitting between them. The CDR3 region is CASSLGPGSGQPQHF. The CDR3, as DNA: TGTGCCAGCAGCCTGGGCCCAGGGAGCGGTCAGCCCCAGCATTTT.

In its sample, this clone was seen once. The chain carries TRBV19 and TRBJ2-7; TRBD1 matches 9 bases. The CDR3 contains 15 residues. The germline V gene encodes CDR1 LNHDA and CDR2 SQIVND (reference sequence). The trim removed 4 bases at V and 2 bases at J, leaving 6 bases unmatched. The CDR3 bases are TGTGCCAGTAGTAGCTACGGGACAGGGACCTACGAGCAGTACTTC. Protein product: CASSSYGTGTYEQYF.

The V gene is TRBV6-1, the J gene TRBJ1-1; no definite D call. The germline gives CDR1 MNHNS, CDR2 SASEGT. Trimming cost V 2 bases and J 1 base, with 8 bases left between them. The CDR3 is made up of 14 amino acids. CDR3 in amino acids: CASSERRRNTEAFF. In DNA, the CDR3 is TGTGCCAGCAGTGAAAGGAGGAGGAACACTGAAGCTTTCTTT.

The chain links TRBV11-2 to TRBJ2-1, with a tentative D call TRBD1 (6 bases). V lost 4 bases to trimming and J lost 6 bases, with 19 bases between them. Per germline, CDR1 SGHAT and CDR2 FQNNGV. The CDR3 is 16 residues long. The CDR3 reads CASSYMGHVRGNEQFF. CDR3 nucleotides: TGTGCCAGCAGCTACATGGGACACGTAAGAGGCAATGAGCAGTTCTTC.

Here the CDR3 reads CASSPGARMNTEAFF. The CDR3 DNA reads TGCGCCAGCAGTCCTGGGGCAAGGATGAACACTGAAGCTTTCTTT. The V gene is TRBV5-1, the J gene TRBJ1-1; possible D gene TRBD1, 5 bases. The CDR3 has 15 residues. Germline V gene lookup returns CDR1 SGHRS and CDR2 YFSETQ. Trimming cost V 5 bases and J 0 bases, with 14 bases left between them.